The clone carrying this TCR beta chain has a handful of counts. Its antigen remains unknown. This record belongs to a study of T cell responses to AZD1222 COVID-19 vaccine. Germline CDR1 and CDR2: MNHEY and SVGAGI. The CDR3 is made up of 12 amino acids. V lost 10 bases to trimming and J lost 6 bases, with 12 bases between them. Sequenced by immunoSEQ multiplex PCR; TCRdb stores in-frame clones only, minus some. The data contain 95,000 to 150,000 clones, about 92% of them seen just once; the ten biggest clones take up 13% to 15%. Study-level findings and limits: Of the AZD1222 recipients, only six or seven were seropositive at baseline. In the spike-specific TCR repertoire, nearly half reportedly target unmutated variant regions. Mostly white British, mostly female donors; authors suggested clonal diversity may be underestimated.

The sequences come from peripheral blood, collected on day 0 of AZD1222 vaccination. This clonotype was sampled from an adult in good health. The chain is built from TRBV6-5 and TRBJ2-2; D is ambiguous. For the CDR3, the DNA is TGTGCCACAACATCAGGCGCCGGGGAGCTGTTTTTT. It specifies CATTSGAGELFF.